The present T cell receptor beta chain was sequenced within a study of cytomegalovirus exposure and HLA in healthy donors. Overall study findings and caveats: The dataset shows that most TCR sequences were rare, while some public TCRs occurred in many donors.

CDR1 is MDHEN and CDR2 is SYDVKM in the germline V gene. Trimming removed 6 bases from V and 4 bases from J; junction bases left unmatched: 16. CDR3 size: 17 residues. The donors were in the roughly 110-subject validation cohort; that cohort was separate from the roughly 700-subject first cohort. The data were produced by immunoSEQ multiplex PCR, yet TCRdb's version contains in-frame clones alone and is incomplete. The top ten clones hold approximately 20% of a sample with around 100,000 clones, less than 85% of them seen once. In the case of this clone: As yet, its antigen is unknown.

The chain recombines TRBV28 with TRBJ1-2, with TRBD1 matching over 8 bases. The TCR comes from a man aged 18-30 years in good health and CMV-seropositive. Source material: PBMCs. CDR3 bases: TGTGCCAGCAGGCTACGCGCCCCAAAACAGGGGGGCTATGGCTACACCTTC. Protein product: CASRLRAPKQGGYGYTF.